This TCR beta chain is from a study of cytomegalovirus exposure and HLA in healthy donors. The CDR3 is 16 residues long. From germline, CDR1 is MNHNS and CDR2 SASEGT. Trimming cost V 2 bases and J 2 bases; bases outside gene matches: 1. Both 60 Vbeta primers and 13 Jbeta primers went into the PCR. Clones were read by immunoSEQ multiplex PCR, and TCRdb kept only the in-frame ones, dropping some. Seen here are roughly 230,000 clones, 80% to 95% observed once, and the top ten hold approximately 1.5%. The clonotype was recovered from a girl aged 2-10 years in good health and CMV-seronegative. V and J are TRBV6-1 and TRBJ2-1; the match to TRBD2 covers 12 bases. Sequenced material: PBMCs. CDR3 amino acids: CASSELAGGAYNEQFF. CDR3 bases: TGTGCCAGCAGTGAACTAGCGGGGGGGGCCTACAATGAGCAGTTCTTC.